The clone carrying this T cell receptor beta chain was detected only once. The protocol was immunoSEQ multiplex PCR, while the TCRdb copy is restricted to in-frame clones and leaves out a portion. In the table there are about 72,000 clones, approximately 90% of which are singletons. This entry comes from a study of T cells after somatic rescue of genetic block. The receptor's source is a man aged 25-40 years. The sequenced material came from peripheral blood mononuclear cells (PBMCs).

DNA for the CDR3: TGTGCTAGTGGTTTGTTAGGGACCCTCGACACCGGGGAGCTGTTTTTT. Translation gives CASGLLGTLDTGELFF. The rearrangement links TRBV12-5 to TRBJ2-2; tentatively, D is TRBD1 or TRBD2 (5 bases each). The CDR3 runs 16 residues. Germline V gene lookup returns CDR1 LGHNT and CDR2 FRNRAP. Between the trimmed V and J ends, which lost 2 bases and 3 bases, there was a span of 13 bases.